The rows below give T cell receptor beta chains drawn from one sample of a study of T cells in Graves' hyperthyroidism and ophthalmopathy. Using its own MiXCR run on the multiplex PCR reads, TCRdb lists one record per CDR3 protein. The sample includes approximately 530,000 distinct CDR3 sequences, about 20% seen only once; the top ten take approximately 50%. The sequenced sample consisted of blood. Source of these receptors: a middle-aged man with Graves' ophthalmopathy. The CDR3 runs from the conserved cysteine through the conserved F or W. The D gene is left open where the match is weak. Expanded clones get a size class; other rows say once, few or many, or leave the size out.

D gene	CDR3 length	V gene	clone size	J gene	CDR3 DNA	CDR3 protein
.	12	TRBV4-1	few	TRBJ2-2	TGCGCCAGCAGCCAAGAGGGTGGGGAGCTGTTTTTT	CASSQEGGELFF
.	12	TRBV3-1	many	TRBJ1-2	TGTGCCAGCAGCCAAGATACCCGCGGCTACACCTTC	CASSQDTRGYTF
.	14	TRBV6-1	few	TRBJ1-6	TGTGCCAGCAGCGCCCTTAAGGGGGTGTCGACCTTAGACTTT	CASSALKGVSTLDF
.	14	TRBV9	.	TRBJ1-2	TGTGCCAGCAGCGTACTACCTGACAGCTATGGCTGCACCTTC	CASSVLPDSYGCTF
.	13	TRBV27	few	TRBJ1-1	TGTGCCAGCAGTCGAACAGGGTACAGGGAAGCTTTCTTT	CASSRTGYREAFF
.	12	TRBV6-5	.	TRBJ2-7	TGTGCCAGCAGTTACCCCCAGGGCGAGCAGTACTTC	CASSYPQGEQYF
.	11	TRBV7-9	.	TRBJ2-1	TGTGCCGGGGAGACAGCCAATGAGCAGTTCTTC	CAGETANEQFF
TRBD2	16	TRBV19	few	TRBJ2-1	TGTGCCAGTAGTCCTCATAGCGGGGGGCCCTACAATGAGCAGTTCTTC	CASSPHSGGPYNEQFF
TRBD2	16	TRBV28	many	TRBJ2-7	TGTGCCAGCAGTTTACCCGAACTAGCGGGGCGCTACGAGCAGTACTTC	CASSLPELAGRYEQYF
.	16	TRBV20-1	many	TRBJ2-7	TGCAGTGCTAGAGATCTCCTAGGGGTGAGGGACTACGAGCAGTACTTC	CSARDLLGVRDYEQYF
.	14	TRBV7-9	many	TRBJ2-7	TGTGCCAGCAGCTTAGACCGGGAAGGCGACGAGCAGTACTTC	CASSLDREGDEQYF
.	15	TRBV5-6	few	TRBJ2-2	TGTGCCAGCAGCTTGGAGGTCAGCAACACCGGGGAGCTGTTTTTT	CASSLEVSNTGELFF
.	13	TRBV12-3/TRBV12-4	few	TRBJ1-2	TGTGCCAGCAGTTTAGCGGGGGGCGTAGGCTACACCTTC	CASSLAGGVGYTF
.	17	TRBV6-1	few	TRBJ1-5	TGTGCCAGCAGTGGAGGGCTCAGGGTGAAGAGCAATCAGCCCCAGCATTTT	CASSGGLRVKSNQPQHF
.	13	TRBV5-1	many	TRBJ1-5	TGCGCCAGCAGGGGGGATAGCAATCAGCCCCAGCATTTT	CASRGDSNQPQHF
.	15	TRBV4-1	.	TRBJ2-6	TGCGCCAGCAGCCTTCCATGGGCTGGGGCCAACGTCCTGACTTTC	CASSLPWAGANVLTF
.	15	TRBV5-1	few	TRBJ1-1	TGCGCCAGCAGCTTGGCCATAGGTATGAACACTGAAGCTTTCTTT	CASSLAIGMNTEAFF
TRBD1	17	TRBV6-6	.	TRBJ2-1	TGTGCCAGCAGTTACAAAGCGCCGGGACAGGGGATTAATGAGCAGTTCTTC	CASSYKAPGQGINEQFF
.	17	TRBV11-2	many	TRBJ2-1	TGTGCCAGCAGCTTAGATCCCGGGACAACCGGGGGGAATGAGCAGTTCTTC	CASSLDPGTTGGNEQFF
.	13	TRBV18	many	TRBJ1-1	TGTGCCAGCAGCCCAGACCAGAACACTGAAGCTTTCTTT	CASSPDQNTEAFF
TRBD2	16	TRBV13	.	TRBJ2-2	TGTGCCAGCAGCTCCCTAGCGGGGAGGGACACCGGGGAGCTGTTTTTT	CASSSLAGRDTGELFF
.	14	TRBV6-1	few	TRBJ2-7	TGTGCCAGCAGTTCCACGGACCTCTTCTACGAGCAGTACTTC	CASSSTDLFYEQYF
TRBD1	16	TRBV3-1	many	TRBJ2-3	TGTGCCAGCAGCCAAGGGGGGACAGTCTCGGAAGATACGCAGTATTTT	CASSQGGTVSEDTQYF
TRBD2	15	TRBV3-1	few	TRBJ2-1	TGTGCCAGCAGCCACCCTAGCGGGTCCTACAATGAGCAGTTCTTC	CASSHPSGSYNEQFF
.	11	TRBV28	many	TRBJ2-7	TGTGCCAGCAGTACCTCTCTCGCGCAGTACTTC	CASSTSLAQYF
TRBD1	14	TRBV3-1	many	TRBJ1-1	TGTGCCAGCAGCCTCCAGACAGGGCGAAGGAAAGCTTTCTTT	CASSLQTGRRKAFF
.	14	TRBV2	few	TRBJ1-6	TGTGCCATCAGATTGGACGGGGCGGGTTCACCCCTCCACTTT	CAIRLDGAGSPLHF
.	14	TRBV6-2/TRBV6-3	many	TRBJ2-3	TGTGCCATCTGTCCCGCGTTAGCCACAGATACGCAGTATTTT	CAICPALATDTQYF
.	13	TRBV18	many	TRBJ1-2	TGTGCCAGCTCCCAAGGGCAGAACTATGGCTACACCTTC	CASSQGQNYGYTF
TRBD1	12	TRBV2	many	TRBJ1-1	TGTGCCACCAGGGACAGGTTTACTGAAGCTTTCTTT	CATRDRFTEAFF
TRBD2	13	TRBV3-1	.	TRBJ2-1	TGTGCCAGCAGCCGACCCGGGGGGACCGAGCAGTTCTTC	CASSRPGGTEQFF
TRBD2	16	TRBV19	.	TRBJ2-2	TGTGCCAGTAGACTAGCGGGAGCTGCGAACACCGGGGAGCTGTTTTTT	CASRLAGAANTGELFF
.	14	TRBV9	few	TRBJ1-5	TGTGCCAGCAGCGCAGGGGCTAGCAATCAGCCCCAGCATTTT	CASSAGASNQPQHF
.	15	TRBV20-1	many	TRBJ2-3	TGCAGTGCTAGAGAGTGGTCCCCTGTGAGGGATACGCAGTATTTT	CSAREWSPVRDTQYF
.	14	TRBV29-1	few	TRBJ1-4	TGCAGCGTTGATGTGGCAGGGATAGGAGAAAAACTGTTTTTT	CSVDVAGIGEKLFF
.	15	TRBV12-3/TRBV12-4	many	TRBJ2-3	TGTGCCAGCAGTTTTGGGGAGGCCGGCACAGATACGCAGTATTTT	CASSFGEAGTDTQYF
TRBD2	14	TRBV7-9	many	TRBJ2-3	TGTGCCAGCAGCTTAGGTGGAGGCGGGGGTACGCAGTATTTT	CASSLGGGGGTQYF
TRBD2	15	TRBV7-2	many	TRBJ2-3	TGTGCCAGCAGCTTATATGCGGGAGGCGTGGATACGCAGTATTTT	CASSLYAGGVDTQYF
.	15	TRBV19	once	TRBJ2-2	TGTGCCAGTAGTATATTGGGGTACGGGGCCGGGGAGCTGTTTTTT	CASSILGYGAGELFF
.	13	TRBV19	few	TRBJ2-7	TGTGCCAGTAGTACGCTGGGGGGCGGCGAGCAGTACTTC	CASSTLGGGEQYF
.	12	TRBV2	many	TRBJ2-5	TGTGCCAGCGCAGACGACCGGGAGACCCAGTACTTC	CASADDRETQYF
TRBD1	14	TRBV12-3/TRBV12-4	many	TRBJ2-7	TGTGCCAGCAGTTTACGGACAGGGGGAGGCGAGCAGTACTTC	CASSLRTGGGEQYF
TRBD2	15	TRBV3-1	many	TRBJ2-3	TGTGCCAGCAGCCAAAGCGGGGGAGGCACAGATACGCAGTATTTT	CASSQSGGGTDTQYF
TRBD1	15	TRBV5-1	few	TRBJ1-2	TGCGCCAGCAGCGGTGAACAGGGGGGAATCTATGGCTACACCTTC	CASSGEQGGIYGYTF
.	14	TRBV6-2/TRBV6-3	.	TRBJ1-1	TGTGCCAGCAGCCGAGGGGAAGTGGGCACTGAAGCTTTCTTT	CASSRGEVGTEAFF
TRBD2	13	TRBV29-1	.	TRBJ2-1	TGCAGCGTTGGACTAGCGGGGGACAATGAGCAGTTCTTC	CSVGLAGDNEQFF
TRBD1	16	TRBV6-2/TRBV6-3	many	TRBJ1-5	TGTGCCAGCAGCACCATATCTACAGGGGTTTATCAGCCCCAGCATTTT	CASSTISTGVYQPQHF
.	15	TRBV6-2/TRBV6-3	.	TRBJ2-1	TGTGCCAGCAGTTCTACTAGGGGGATTTACAATGAGCAGTTCTTC	CASSSTRGIYNEQFF
TRBD1	15	TRBV7-3	many	TRBJ2-3	TGTGCCAGCAGCTTAGGGACAGGGTTGGTAGATACGCAGTATTTT	CASSLGTGLVDTQYF
.	14	TRBV5-1	many	TRBJ2-2	TGCGCCAGCAGCCAGGTAGCTGCGACCGGGGAGCTGTTTTTT	CASSQVAATGELFF
.	14	TRBV30	many	TRBJ1-1	TGTGCCTGGAGTGTAGGGCCTATGAACACTGAAGCTTTCTTT	CAWSVGPMNTEAFF
.	14	TRBV3-1	few	TRBJ2-3	TGTGCCAGCAGCCAAGATCTCCCCCCCGGAACGCAGTATTTT	CASSQDLPPGTQYF
TRBD1	15	TRBV15	.	TRBJ1-1	TGTGCCACCAGACTCAGAACAGGGGGAGGGACTGAAGCTTTCTTT	CATRLRTGGGTEAFF
.	15	TRBV5-6	few	TRBJ2-7	TGTGCCAGCAGCCGGACTAGGGGGGCGGGCCACGAGCAGTACTTC	CASSRTRGAGHEQYF
.	15	TRBV20-1	many	TRBJ1-2	TGCAGTGCTAGAGAATCCTCTGAGTCTAACTATGGCTACACCTTC	CSARESSESNYGYTF
TRBD2	14	TRBV20-1	many	TRBJ2-1	TGCAGTGGGTTGCGGGAGGGGTCCTACAATGAGCAGTTCTTC	CSGLREGSYNEQFF
.	11	TRBV2	few	TRBJ2-7	TGTGCCAGCGTAGGGTCCTACGAGCAGTACTTC	CASVGSYEQYF
.	14	TRBV20-1	many	TRBJ1-5	TGCAGTGCTAGCGAGGGCTCGGGCAATCAGCCCCAGCATTTT	CSASEGSGNQPQHF